Listed below are T cell receptor beta chains from one sample, sequenced in a study of long-term antiretroviral therapy in people with HIV. Profiling relied on immunoSEQ multiplex PCR, and the TCRdb table lists in-frame clones only, not all of them. Found here are some 31,000 clones, approximately 95% of them singletons; the top ten hold about 8%. Sequenced material: unsorted PBMCs, taken 5.3 years after starting antiretroviral therapy. These receptors were obtained from a man aged 30-40 years with HIV. Both conserved end residues are part of each CDR3. A D gene is named only where the DNA matches it firmly. Where a row states a size, it is once, few, many or the class of an expanded clone; other rows omit it.

CDR3nt	CDR3aa	abundance	v_gene	j_gene	d_gene
TGTGCCAGCAGACTGACAGAGACTGAAGCTTTCTTT	CASRLTETEAFF	-	TRBV28	TRBJ1-1	-
TGTGCCAGCAGTTACCCGGGACAGGCCTTATCCTACGAGCAGTACTTC	CASSYPGQALSYEQYF	-	TRBV6-6	TRBJ2-7	TRBD1
TGTGCCAGCAGTTATGGGGGCACCTACGAGCAGTACTTC	CASSYGGTYEQYF	-	TRBV6-5	TRBJ2-7	-
TGCGCCAGCAGCCAGAGGCTGGGAAAACTGTTTTTT	CASSQRLGKLFF	-	TRBV4-1	TRBJ1-4	-
TGTGCCAGCAGGGCCGGGACAGGGGTCTACGAGCAGTACTTC	CASRAGTGVYEQYF	-	TRBV6-1	TRBJ2-7	TRBD1
TGTGCCTGGAGTGTGCGGGGGAGTTTAGTTGAGACCCAGTACTTC	CAWSVRGSLVETQYF	-	TRBV30	TRBJ2-5	TRBD2
TGTGCCAGTAGTGCCCGGGACGGAACCTACAATGAGCAGTTCTTC	CASSARDGTYNEQFF	-	TRBV19	TRBJ2-1	-
TGTGCCAGCAGTGAAACCCCCTCCGTCCAAGAGACCCAGTACTTC	CASSETPSVQETQYF	-	TRBV25-1	TRBJ2-5	-
TGTGCCAGCAGAAAAACTAGCACAGATACGCAGTATTTT	CASRKTSTDTQYF	-	TRBV7-2	TRBJ2-3	-
TGTGCCAGCAGCGAAGGGATCGAGAACACTGAAGCTTTCTTT	CASSEGIENTEAFF	-	TRBV9	TRBJ1-1	-
TGTGCCAGCGAAGGGGGCCAGCGGGCCCAGTACTTC	CASEGGQRAQYF	-	TRBV7-9	TRBJ2-5	-
TGTGCCAGCACCCAGCTCGTAGCGGGAGAGACCCAGTACTTC	CASTQLVAGETQYF	-	TRBV11-2	TRBJ2-5	TRBD2
TGTGCCAGCAGTCAACCGTTGAGCACAGATACGCAGTATTTT	CASSQPLSTDTQYF	-	TRBV27	TRBJ2-3	-
TGCAGCGTTGAACGCGACCCCTATCTGGACACTGAAGCTTTCTTT	CSVERDPYLDTEAFF	-	TRBV29-1	TRBJ1-1	-
TGTGCCAGCACCTCCCGGGGTGAGACCCAGTACTTC	CASTSRGETQYF	-	TRBV13	TRBJ2-5	-
TGTGCCAGCAGTGTACGGGACACCGAGCAGTACTTC	CASSVRDTEQYF	-	TRBV2	TRBJ2-7	-
TGTGCCAGCAGCTTCGGGAGGGACTATGGCTACACCTTC	CASSFGRDYGYTF	-	TRBV7-2	TRBJ1-2	-
TGTGCCAGCAGTACGGACAGCTACTATGGCTACACCTTC	CASSTDSYYGYTF	-	TRBV6-5	TRBJ1-2	-
TGTGCCAGCAGCCCGGGACTTTATGCCTACGAGCAGTACTTC	CASSPGLYAYEQYF	-	TRBV11-2	TRBJ2-7	-
TGTGCCAGCAGTCCACTCCTCAATGAGCAGTTCTTC	CASSPLLNEQFF	-	TRBV28	TRBJ2-1	-
TGTGCCAGCAGCTTAAGACCGGCGACAGGGTACTACGAGCAGTACTTC	CASSLRPATGYYEQYF	-	TRBV7-3	TRBJ2-7	TRBD1
TGCGCCAGCAGCCAAGGCATGGGGGGCCCTTCGGCCTACGAGCAGTACTTC	CASSQGMGGPSAYEQYF	once	TRBV4-3	TRBJ2-7	-
TGTGCCAGCAGTCCCGGACAGAAGAACACTGAAGCTTTCTTT	CASSPGQKNTEAFF	-	TRBV6-1	TRBJ1-1	-
TGTGCCAGCAGCTGGGACAGGGCTGGGGCCAACGTCCTGACTTTC	CASSWDRAGANVLTF	-	TRBV14	TRBJ2-6	TRBD1
TGTGCCAGCAGTGGGAGACAGGGCGGTCAGCCCCAGCATTTT	CASSGRQGGQPQHF	once	TRBV25-1	TRBJ1-5	TRBD1
TGCAGTGCTAGTTTCCACAATGAAGCTTTCTTT	CSASFHNEAFF	-	TRBV20-1	TRBJ1-1	-
TGTGCCAGCAGTTACGGCCCGGGGGCGGTCTATGGCTACACCTTC	CASSYGPGAVYGYTF	-	TRBV6-5	TRBJ1-2	-
TGTGCCAGCAGTTTATTGGAGGGGGCGAACACCGGGGAGCTGTTTTTT	CASSLLEGANTGELFF	once	TRBV27	TRBJ2-2	-
TGCGCCAGCGCGGATACAGGGGGCGGGGATGGCTACACCTTC	CASADTGGGDGYTF	-	TRBV5-1	TRBJ1-2	TRBD1
TGTGCCAGCAGCTTAGAGGGACAGACTAACTATGGCTACACCTTC	CASSLEGQTNYGYTF	-	TRBV7-2	TRBJ1-2	TRBD1